These 16 T cell receptor beta chains share one sample of origin, sequenced in a study of blood T cell repertoires in COVID-19 (dated by TCRdb to about 2020). Library prep was done by the immunoSEQ multiplex PCR assay. TCRdb took over this immuneACCESS table, retaining in-frame rearrangements with V and J assigned. Such tables are incomplete; in checked studies, under half of the missing clones stem from an unresolved V gene, and the remainder is unexplained. In this sample the table shows some 87,000 clones, around 90% of which occur a single time. The top ten clones comprise roughly 4.2% of the sample. The specimen sequenced was peripheral blood. These receptors all come from a human donor with COVID-19, enrolled during active disease. The donor label of this sample is uncertain.

The chain joins TRBV9 to TRBJ2-7; 8 nucleotides line up with TRBD1. V trimming: 7 bases; J trimming: 6 bases; junction bases outside the gene matches: 9. CDR1 SGDLS and CDR2 YYNGEE come from the germline V gene. CDR3 length: 13 residues. The CDR3 protein is CASGPDRDGEQYF. CDR3 nucleotides: TGTGCCAGCGGCCCGGACAGGGATGGCGAGCAGTACTTC.

The V gene is TRBV5-1, the J gene TRBJ2-7, with 9 bases identical to TRBD1. Germline V lookup: CDR1 SGHRS, CDR2 YFSETQ. Trimming at V came to 3 bases and at J to 5 bases, leaving 12 bases not matched to a gene. This CDR3 has 16 residues. The CDR3 nucleotides are TGCGCCAGCAGCTCTGGGCGGGGACAGGGTCGGAACGAGCAGTACTTC. Residues: CASSSGRGQGRNEQYF.

This chain links TRBV24-1 with TRBJ1-2; no firm D call. Germline V lookup: CDR1 KGHDR, CDR2 SFDVKD. The CDR3 spans 14 residues. Trimming stripped 4 bases from V and 4 bases from J, with 12 bases between. The CDR3 spells CATSDETKSYGYTF. The CDR3 DNA sequence: TGTGCCACCAGTGACGAAACGAAGAGCTATGGCTACACCTTC.

The chain joins TRBV6-5 to TRBJ1-1; a possible D gene is TRBD1 (6 bases). The CDR3 sequence is 14 residues long. Looked up from germline, CDR1 is MNHEY and CDR2 is SVGAGI. V was trimmed by 4 bases and J by 1 base, leaving 10 bases between them. The CDR3 here is CASSSGHSNTEAFF. CDR3 in DNA: TGTGCCAGCAGTTCGGGACACTCGAACACTGAAGCTTTCTTT.

The V gene is TRBV6-1, the J gene TRBJ2-7; the match to TRBD2 covers 15 bases. The J segment lost 4 bases and the V segment lost 4 bases, leaving 11 bases of the junction unmatched. The CDR3 sequence is 18 residues long. CDR1 and CDR2 (germline): MNHNS, SASEGT. Here the CDR3 reads CASSALPGGLAGGYEQYF. The CDR3 DNA reads TGTGCCAGCAGTGCGCTCCCTGGGGGACTAGCGGGAGGTTACGAGCAGTACTTC.

The rearrangement joins TRBV12-3 or TRBV12-4 to TRBJ1-5; D remains ambiguous. Deletions cut 0 bases from V and 11 bases from J, with 8 bases between. The CDR3 extends over 12 amino acids. The CDR3 is CASSLASGAQHF. The CDR3 nucleotides read TGTGCCAGCAGTTTAGCTAGTGGAGCCCAGCATTTT.

The chain joins TRBV5-1 to TRBJ2-7; D might be TRBD2 (5 bases). The CDR3 runs 16 residues. From germline, CDR1 is SGHRS and CDR2 YFSETQ. V was trimmed by 0 bases and J by 0 bases, leaving 13 bases between them. The CDR3 loop reads CASSLGGSGYSYEQYF. CDR3 nucleotide sequence: TGCGCCAGCAGCTTGGGAGGGTCGGGTTACTCCTACGAGCAGTACTTC.

The chain carries TRBV4-2 and TRBJ1-1, with no clear D. Trimming removed 0 bases at V and 4 bases at J, with 6 bases between. This CDR3 has 13 amino acids. Germline CDR1 and CDR2: LGHNA and YNFKEQ. The CDR3 region has the DNA TGTGCCAGCAGCCAAGATATCCTCACTGAAGCTTTCTTT. Translated, it gives CASSQDILTEAFF.

J is TRBJ2-3 and V is TRBV4-1, with 7 bases lining up with TRBD1. The CDR3 loop spans 17 amino acids. V shed 0 bases and J 5 bases; nucleotides not matched to a gene: 11. Per germline, CDR1 MGHRA and CDR2 YSYEKL. In DNA, the CDR3 is TGCGCCAGCAGCCAAGATCGTCCGAGGACAGGAGGAGATACGCAGTATTTT. Protein product: CASSQDRPRTGGDTQYF.

This rearrangement joins TRBV5-1 to TRBJ2-7; D is unclear. Germline CDR1 reads SGHRS; CDR2 reads YFSETQ. V lost 3 bases to trimming and J lost 1 base, with 8 bases between them. The CDR3 loop spans 13 amino acids. The CDR3 DNA sequence: TGCGCCAGCAGCTCATCGGGTTCCTACGAGCAGTACTTC. Its translation is CASSSSGSYEQYF. The variable domain in full, completed from reference TRBV5-1 and TRBJ2-7, reads KAGVTQTPRYLIKTRGQQVTLSCSPISGHRSVSWYQQTPGQGLQFLFEYFSETQRNKGNFPGRFSGRQFSNSRSEMNVSTLELGDSALYLCASSSSGSYEQYFGPGTRLTVT.

The chain has TRBV25-1 and TRBJ1-5; tentative D call: TRBD1 (6 bases). Germline CDR1 and CDR2: MGHDK and SYGVNS. V was pared by 2 bases and J by 7 bases, with 9 bases between. The CDR3 consists of 13 residues. In nucleotides, the CDR3 is TGTGCCAGCAGTGAACAGGGGAACCAGCCCCAGCATTTT. Its translation: CASSEQGNQPQHF.

The V gene is TRBV4-1, the J gene TRBJ2-2, with 7 bases lining up with TRBD2. The CDR3 runs to 17 residues. Germline-derived CDR1 and CDR2 are MGHRA and YSYEKL. V lost 0 bases, J lost 7 bases, and 11 bases stayed unmatched. CDR3 loop: CASSQDRWQRGSGELFF. In DNA form, the CDR3 reads TGCGCCAGCAGCCAAGATAGGTGGCAGCGCGGGAGCGGGGAGCTGTTTTTT.

This chain uses TRBV4-2 with TRBJ1-1; tentatively, D is TRBD1 (5 bases). V shed 2 bases and J shed 7 bases, with 14 bases lying between them. Germline V gene sequence: CDR1 LGHNA, CDR2 YNFKEQ. This CDR3 spans 14 amino acids. The CDR3 reads CASSQLGGTNEAFF. CDR3 bases: TGTGCCAGCAGCCAACTGGGGGGGACCAATGAAGCTTTCTTT.

V is TRBV6-5 and J is TRBJ2-7, with 7 bases matching TRBD2. V shed 7 bases, J shed 13 bases, and the junction held 16 bases outside the gene matches. From germline, CDR1 is MNHEY and CDR2 SVGAGI. The CDR3 totals 13 residues. CDR3 nucleotides: TGTGCCAGCACTCCCTCGGGGGGTTTTCGGGTCTACTTC. As protein: CASTPSGGFRVYF.

The J gene is TRBJ1-5, the V gene TRBV6-6, with TRBD1 matching over 8 bases. Looked up from germline, CDR1 is MNHNY and CDR2 is SVGAGI (reference sequence). The J segment lost 0 bases and the V segment lost 5 bases, leaving 9 bases of the junction unmatched. This CDR3 is 17 amino acids long. The CDR3, as DNA: TGTGCCAGCAGTCGTTCGGGACAGGTAGTTAGCAATCAGCCCCAGCATTTT. Its translation is CASSRSGQVVSNQPQHF.

The chain has TRBV6-5 and TRBJ2-5; TRBD2 aligns across 13 bases. The ends lost 10 bases at V and 5 bases at J; junction bases unmatched: 10. The CDR3 is made up of 15 amino acids. CDR1 is MNHEY, CDR2 SVGAGI, per germline. CDR3 protein: CATFRLAGGPETQYF. Written as DNA, the CDR3 is TGTGCCACCTTCCGACTAGCGGGGGGCCCGGAGACCCAGTACTTC.